A single sample gave rise to the 8 T cell receptor beta chains below, sequenced in a study of blood T cell repertoires in COVID-19. Here immunoSEQ multiplex PCR was the method, and the copy in TCRdb shows in-frame clones only, minus some. The table includes some 200,000 clones, approximately 90% detected once. The sequenced sample was peripheral blood. The receptors stem from a man between 65 and 85 years old with acute or convalescent COVID-19.

V is TRBV29-1 and J is TRBJ1-5, with D perhaps matching TRBD1 (6 bases). From germline, CDR1 is SQVTM and CDR2 ANQGSEA. CDR3 length: 16 amino acids. The V end lost 5 bases, the J end lost 6 bases, and 23 bases lay between the germline ends. The CDR3 loop is CSVTDPDSRGIQPQHF. CDR3 DNA sequence: TGCAGCGTTACAGACCCGGACAGTAGGGGTATTCAGCCCCAGCATTTT.

The V call is TRBV19, the J call TRBJ2-5; D not certain. V lost 1 base to trimming and J lost 3 bases, with 6 bases between them. This CDR3 is built from 13 residues. Germline CDR1 LNHDA, CDR2 SQIVND (reference sequence). CDR3 residues: CASSIGGKETQYF. CDR3 nucleotides: TGTGCCAGTAGTATAGGCGGAAAAGAGACCCAGTACTTC.

Turning to this clone: The same CDR3 can be traced to other DNA sequences in this sample. This sequence joins TRBV5-4 and TRBJ2-3; D is unresolved. From germline, CDR1 is SGHNT and CDR2 YYREEE (reference sequence). The V end lost 2 bases, the J end lost 1 base, and 5 bases lay between the germline ends. This CDR3 region has 13 residues. As DNA, the CDR3 is TGTGCCAGCAGCTTACGAGGCACAGATACGCAGTATTTT. As protein: CASSLRGTDTQYF.

The chain carries TRBV6-5 and TRBJ1-5; D is ambiguous. Germline V lookup: CDR1 MNHEY, CDR2 SVGAGI. Trimming removed 5 bases at V and 4 bases at J, with 12 bases between. This CDR3 comprises 14 residues. CDR3 sequence reads: CASSPLVPNQPQHF. The CDR3 region has the DNA TGTGCCAGCAGTCCCCTCGTCCCGAATCAGCCCCAGCATTTT.

The J gene is TRBJ1-1, the V gene TRBV10-3; D remains unclear. Per the germline V gene, CDR1 is ENHRY and CDR2 is SYGVKD. The CDR3 is 12 residues long. Trimming left V 6 bases short and J 6 bases short, with 11 bases between. CDR3 nucleotides: TGTGCCATCAGCGTCGGGGTAGCTGAAGCTTTCTTT. It yields the protein CAISVGVAEAFF.

The chain employs TRBV11-2 and TRBJ2-2; 13 nucleotides line up with TRBD2. CDR1 is SGHAT and CDR2 is FQNNGV in the germline V gene. J was trimmed by 0 bases and V by 4 bases; bases with no gene match: 8. CDR3 length: 19 amino acids. CDR3 sequence: CASSWTGLAGFANTGELFF. The DNA of the CDR3 is TGTGCCAGCAGCTGGACGGGACTAGCGGGGTTCGCGAACACCGGGGAGCTGTTTTTT.

DNA for the CDR3: TGTGCCACCAAAGAAATACCTGGACTAACCTACAATGAGCAGTTCTTC. It specifies CATKEIPGLTYNEQFF. The chain joins TRBV27 to TRBJ2-1; tentatively, D is TRBD2 (6 bases). The CDR3 has 16 amino acids. Germline CDR1 is MNHEY and CDR2 is SMNVEV (reference sequence). The V end lost 10 bases, the J end lost 2 bases, and 21 bases lay between the germline ends.

This clone was detected only a few times. The rearrangement joins TRBV2 to TRBJ1-6; D is perhaps TRBD1 (6 bases). The CDR3 consists of 16 residues. V was shortened by 6 bases and J by 1 base, with 13 bases between the two germline ends. CDR1 is SNHLY and CDR2 is FYNNEI in the germline V gene. The CDR3 DNA is TGTGCCAGCAGACAGGGAAGGTCGTCCTATAATTCACCCCTCCACTTT. The encoded protein is CASRQGRSSYNSPLHF.